The 14 T cell receptor beta chains presented below share a single source sample, sequenced in a study of CD8 T cells in ankylosing spondylitis. TCRdb reanalysed the 5' RACE reads using MiXCR and keeps one entry per CDR3 protein. Seen here are around 130,000 distinct CDR3 sequences, 9.3% observed once, and the top ten hold about 3.3%. The sequenced sample consisted of blood, either unsorted or a sorted T cell fraction (not recorded which). Receptors originate from a male donor with ankylosing spondylitis or in good health (not recorded which).

This clonotype has just a few counts. The chain combines TRBV7-8 with TRBJ2-4; D is unresolved. V lost 2 bases, J lost 6 bases, and 11 bases lay in between. Germline loops: CDR1 SGHVS, CDR2 FQNEAQ. The CDR3 is 14 amino acids. The CDR3 DNA sequence: TGTGCCAGCAGCTTAATAGGTGATACAAACATTCAGTACTTC. This encodes CASSLIGDTNIQYF.

The chain is built from TRBV25-1 and TRBJ1-6, with 11 bases that match TRBD1. The CDR3 has 14 residues. The germline CDR1 and CDR2 sequences are MGHDK and SYGVNS. V shed 6 bases and J 7 bases; nucleotides not matched to a gene: 2. The CDR3 spells CASRGTGGNSPLHF. The DNA of the CDR3 is TGTGCCAGCAGGGGGACAGGGGGAAATTCACCCCTCCACTTT.

The chain carries TRBV19 and TRBJ1-5; 7 bases are a match to TRBD1. The germline CDR1 and CDR2 sequences are LNHDA and SQIVND (reference sequence). V dropped 9 bases and J dropped 2; count of bases not matched to a gene: 7. This CDR3 has 14 residues. The CDR3 DNA sequence: TGTGCCAGCCTAGACAGGGCAGGCAATCAGCCCCAGCATTTT. Amino acid sequence: CASLDRAGNQPQHF.

This clonotype was counted a few times. The rearrangement links TRBV30 to TRBJ2-4; 9 positions agree with TRBD1. V dropped 2 bases and J dropped 8; count of bases not matched to a gene: 7. Germline V CDR1 and CDR2: GTSNPN, SVGIG (reference sequence). This CDR3 has 14 residues. The DNA for the CDR3 is TGTGCCTGGAGTCAAGGGACAGGGACGGACATTCAGTACTTC. It specifies CAWSQGTGTDIQYF.

This clonotype occurred many times. The V gene is TRBV7-2, the J gene TRBJ2-2; tentatively, D is TRBD1 or TRBD2 (6 bases each). This CDR3 comprises 15 residues. Trimming left V 7 bases short and J 5 bases short, with 17 bases between. From germline, CDR1 is SGHTA and CDR2 FQGNSA. CDR3 loop: CASTLGGAGTGELFF. CDR3 sequence (DNA): TGTGCCAGCACCTTGGGGGGCGCAGGAACCGGGGAGCTGTTTTTT.

This clonotype was counted a few times. The chain links TRBV20-1 to TRBJ2-1; D unclear. The CDR3 runs to 13 residues. Germline V gene sequence: CDR1 DFQATT, CDR2 SNEGSKA (reference sequence). The ends were cut back, 4 bases at V and 0 bases at J, with 7 bases in the middle. This chain's CDR3 is CSATVDSYNEQFF. The CDR3 DNA follows: TGCAGTGCTACAGTAGACTCCTACAATGAGCAGTTCTTC.

This clonotype appeared a few times. V gene TRBV25-1 combines with J gene TRBJ2-7, with unresolved D. Trimming pared 4 bases from V and 2 bases from J, leaving 12 bases between. The CDR3 totals 14 residues. CDR1 is MGHDK and CDR2 is SYGVNS in the germline V gene. CDR3 region: CASSVVGIPYEQYF. As DNA, the CDR3 is TGTGCCAGCAGTGTTGTGGGTATACCCTACGAGCAGTACTTC.

Only a few counts were recorded for this clonotype. This chain connects TRBV5-5 to TRBJ2-2, with D possibly matching TRBD2 (5 bases). This CDR3 comprises 15 residues. V dropped 0 bases and J dropped 1 base, with 7 bases sitting between them. Germline CDR1 is SGHKS and CDR2 is YYEKEE (reference sequence). For the CDR3, the DNA is TGTGCCAGCAGCTTGGAAGCGGTGAACACCGGGGAGCTGTTTTTT. Protein product: CASSLEAVNTGELFF.

There are many counts of this clonotype. This rearrangement joins TRBV19 to TRBJ2-3; 9 bases map to TRBD2. Germline trimming cut 3 bases from V and 2 bases from J; bases unmatched to any gene: 9. This CDR3 is built from 17 residues. Germline V lookup: CDR1 LNHDA, CDR2 SQIVND (reference sequence). In DNA, the CDR3 is TGTGCCAGTAGTATGACCCCGACTAGCGGCATCACAGATACGCAGTATTTT. It is translated as CASSMTPTSGITDTQYF.

There are many counts of this clonotype. The chain is built from TRBV6-2 or TRBV6-3 and TRBJ2-4; D unresolved. CDR3 length equals 15 residues. Germline V gene sequence: CDR1 MNHEY, CDR2 SVGEGT. The V end was cut by 0 bases, the J end by 0 bases, with 6 bases between. CDR3 protein: CASSYSSVAKNIQYF. CDR3 sequence (DNA): TGTGCCAGCAGTTACTCTTCAGTAGCCAAAAACATTCAGTACTTC.

This clonotype was recorded at least ten times. The J gene is TRBJ2-7, the V gene TRBV6-5; weak D call: TRBD1 (6 bases). V was cut by 2 bases and J by 3 bases, with 14 bases left in between. The CDR3 runs 15 residues. Per the germline V gene, CDR1 is MNHEY and CDR2 is SVGAGI. The CDR3 DNA is TGTGCCAGCAGTTACAGCTGGGACACCCTCTACGAGCAGTACTTC. This encodes CASSYSWDTLYEQYF.

The chain has TRBV12-3 or TRBV12-4 and TRBJ2-5, with 7 bases identical to TRBD2. The CDR3 is 14 residues long. Losses at the gene ends were 3 bases for V and 2 bases for J; bases not matched to a gene: 3. CDR3 sequence: CASSFGGKQETQYF. For the CDR3, the DNA is TGTGCCAGCAGTTTCGGGGGGAAACAAGAGACCCAGTACTTC.

This clonotype was counted only a few times. The rearrangement links TRBV7-9 to TRBJ2-3; possibly TRBD1 or TRBD2 for D (6 bases each). The CDR3 spans 14 residues. CDR1 and CDR2 (germline): SEHNR, FQNEAQ (reference sequence). V lost 0 bases to trimming and J lost 8 bases, with 12 bases between them. The CDR3 loop reads CASSLALGGRTQYF. The CDR3, as DNA: TGTGCCAGCAGCTTAGCGCTCGGGGGCCGTACGCAGTATTTT.

This clonotype came up a few times. The chain is built from TRBV29-1 and TRBJ1-1; D is undetermined. Germline CDR1 reads SQVTM; CDR2 reads ANQGSEA. The length of the CDR3 is 15 residues. Trimming shortened V by 6 bases and J by 2 bases, and 19 bases separated the two germline ends. As DNA, the CDR3 is TGCAGCGTCAGAGACCAGGAGGGCCACAACACTGAAGCTTTCTTT. Translation gives CSVRDQEGHNTEAFF.